This T cell receptor (beta chain) came from a study of T cell changes during pregnancy in multiple sclerosis. TCRdb keeps only in-frame clones here, not all; method: immunoSEQ multiplex PCR. The table includes tens of thousands of clones, over 85% detected once. The CDR3 extends over 14 amino acids. Between the trimmed V and J ends, which lost 4 bases and 4 bases, there was a span of 13 bases. Per the germline V gene, CDR1 is SGHVS and CDR2 is FQNEAQ. The sample here was peripheral blood, taken in the first trimester of pregnancy. This receptor was obtained from a female donor with multiple sclerosis, enrolled in a pregnancy study. The rearrangement joins TRBV7-8 to TRBJ1-1; D possibly corresponds to TRBD1 (5 bases). The CDR3: CASSWGGIGTEAFF. The CDR3 coding sequence is TGTGCCAGCAGCTGGGGGGGGATAGGCACTGAAGCTTTCTTT. The entire variable domain, with the rest obtained from reference TRBV7-8 and TRBJ1-1, is as follows: GAGVSQSPRYKVAKRGQDVALRCDPISGHVSLFWYQQALGQGPEFLTYFQNEAQLDKSGLPSDRFFAERPEGSVSTLKIQRTQQEDSAVYLCASSWGGIGTEAFFGQGTRLTVV.